The clone carrying this T cell receptor (beta chain) was seen only a few times. The target antigen is unknown. These data originate in a study of T cell repertoires in cytomegalovirus infection. Background on the study: Public TCR beta signatures were indicative of both CMV infection and a matching HLA type. General study results and limits: Clonotypes of TCR beta that were HLA-C-restricted and CMV-specific dominated the ex vivo response. Cumulative public TCR beta family frequency identified carriers of CMV plus the relevant HLA.

The CDR3 covers 14 residues. The V and J ends lost 10 bases and 5 bases respectively, with 15 bases between them. The germline CDR1 and CDR2 sequences are SGHNT and YENEEA. TCRdb reprocessed the reads with MiXCR, giving one entry per CDR3 protein. Of about 260,000 distinct CDR3 sequences detected, roughly 10% appear once; the ten largest clones hold about 15%. The J gene is TRBJ1-6, the V gene TRBV11-3, with D hard to call. The specimen sequenced was PBMCs. This TCR derives from a human donor in good health (CMV status not recorded). Some clones in this sample may be carry-over from other donors' samples. The CDR3 here is CAIKLGGNNSPLHF. The CDR3, as DNA: TGTGCCATAAAACTGGGCGGAAATAATTCACCCCTCCACTTT.